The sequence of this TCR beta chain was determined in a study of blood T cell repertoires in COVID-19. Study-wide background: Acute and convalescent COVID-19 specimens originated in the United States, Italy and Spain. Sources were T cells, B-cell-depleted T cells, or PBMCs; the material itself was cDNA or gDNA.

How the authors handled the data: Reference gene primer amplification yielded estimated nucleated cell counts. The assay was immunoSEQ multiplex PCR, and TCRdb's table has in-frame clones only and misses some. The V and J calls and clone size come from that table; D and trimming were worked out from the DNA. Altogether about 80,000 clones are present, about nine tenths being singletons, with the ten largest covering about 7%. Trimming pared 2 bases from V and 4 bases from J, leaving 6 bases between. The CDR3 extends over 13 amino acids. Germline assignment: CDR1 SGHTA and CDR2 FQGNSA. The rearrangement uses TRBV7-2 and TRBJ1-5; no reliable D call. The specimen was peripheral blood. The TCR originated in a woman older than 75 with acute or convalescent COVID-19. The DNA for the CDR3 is TGTGCCAGCAGCTTAACGGGGAATCAGCCCCAGCATTTT. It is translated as CASSLTGNQPQHF.